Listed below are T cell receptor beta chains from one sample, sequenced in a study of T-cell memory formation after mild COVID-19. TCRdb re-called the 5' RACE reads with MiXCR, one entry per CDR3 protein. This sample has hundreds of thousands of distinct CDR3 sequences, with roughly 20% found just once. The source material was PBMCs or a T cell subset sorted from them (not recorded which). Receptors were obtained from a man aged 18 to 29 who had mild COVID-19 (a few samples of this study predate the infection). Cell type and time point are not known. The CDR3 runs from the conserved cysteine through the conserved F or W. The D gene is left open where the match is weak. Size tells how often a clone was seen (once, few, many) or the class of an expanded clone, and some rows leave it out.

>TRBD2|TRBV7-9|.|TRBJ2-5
TGTGCCAGCAGCTTAATTGGAGGGAGGGGACTAGCGTACCAAGAGACCCAGTACTTC
CASSLIGGRGLAYQETQYF
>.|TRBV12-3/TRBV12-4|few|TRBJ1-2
TGTGCCAGCAGCCGTACCGCTCAGCAACCGGGCGGCTACACCTTC
CASSRTAQQPGGYTF
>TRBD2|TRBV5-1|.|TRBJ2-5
TGCGCCAGCAGCACCGGGGGGGCCAGAGAGACCCAGTACTTC
CASSTGGARETQYF
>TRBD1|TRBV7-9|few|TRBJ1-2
TGTGCCAGCAGCGACAGGGGAGACTATGGCTACACCTTC
CASSDRGDYGYTF
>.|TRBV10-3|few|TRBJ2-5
TGTGCCATCAGTGAGACCAAAGAGACCCAGTACTTC
CAISETKETQYF
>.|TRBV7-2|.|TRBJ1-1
TGTGCCAGCAGCTTAAGGCCCCCAGGGTTGAACACTGAAGCTTTCTTT
CASSLRPPGLNTEAFF
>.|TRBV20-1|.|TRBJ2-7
TGCAGTGCTAGAGAAGGGGGTACACCCTACGAGCAGTACTTC
CSAREGGTPYEQYF
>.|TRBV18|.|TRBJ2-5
TGTGCCAGCTCACCAAATATTCGAAGAGAGACCCAGTACTTC
CASSPNIRRETQYF
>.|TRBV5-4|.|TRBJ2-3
TGTGCCAGCAGCTTGCTCCAGGGCACAGATACGCAGTATTTT
CASSLLQGTDTQYF
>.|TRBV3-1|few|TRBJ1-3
TGTGCCAGCAGCCAGAGGGAGGTTACTGGAAACACCATATATTTT
CASSQREVTGNTIYF
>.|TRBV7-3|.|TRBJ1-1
TGTGCCAGCAGCCCCGTTTCCGGGAGGACTGAAGCTTTCTTT
CASSPVSGRTEAFF
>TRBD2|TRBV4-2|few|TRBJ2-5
TGTGCCAGCAGCCAAGATCTTGGGTGGGGGGGAGAGACCCAGTACTTC
CASSQDLGWGGETQYF
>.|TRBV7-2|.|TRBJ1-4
TGTGCCAGCAGCTTCGGACAGCACCCGGAAAAACTGTTTTTT
CASSFGQHPEKLFF
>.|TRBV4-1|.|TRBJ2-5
TGCGCCAGCAGCCAAGGAGGTATCCAGTACTTC
CASSQGGIQYF
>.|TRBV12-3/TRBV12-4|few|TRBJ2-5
TGTGCCAGCAGTTCCTACAGACAAGAGACCCAGTACTTC
CASSSYRQETQYF